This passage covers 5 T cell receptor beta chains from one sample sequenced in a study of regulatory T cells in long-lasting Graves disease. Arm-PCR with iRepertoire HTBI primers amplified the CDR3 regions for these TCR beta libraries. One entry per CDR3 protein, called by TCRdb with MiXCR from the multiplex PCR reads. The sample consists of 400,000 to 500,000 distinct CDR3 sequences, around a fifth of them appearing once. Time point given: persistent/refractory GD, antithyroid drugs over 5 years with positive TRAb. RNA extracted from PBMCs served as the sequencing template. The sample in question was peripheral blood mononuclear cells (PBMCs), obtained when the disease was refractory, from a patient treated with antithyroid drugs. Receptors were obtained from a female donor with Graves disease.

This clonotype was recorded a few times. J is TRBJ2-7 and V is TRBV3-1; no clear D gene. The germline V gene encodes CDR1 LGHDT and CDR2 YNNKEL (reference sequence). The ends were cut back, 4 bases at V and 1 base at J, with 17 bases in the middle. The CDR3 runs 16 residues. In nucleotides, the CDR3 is TGTGCCAGCAGCCCCGATATGGGCCTAGGATCCTACGAGCAGTACTTC. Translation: CASSPDMGLGSYEQYF.

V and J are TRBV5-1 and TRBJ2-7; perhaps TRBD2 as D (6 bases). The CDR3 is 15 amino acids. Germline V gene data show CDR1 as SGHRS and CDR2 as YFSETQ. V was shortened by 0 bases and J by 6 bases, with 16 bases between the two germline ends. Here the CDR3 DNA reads TGCGCCAGCAGCTTGGTTTTGGGGGGTACGGTCGAGCAGTACTTC. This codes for CASSLVLGGTVEQYF.

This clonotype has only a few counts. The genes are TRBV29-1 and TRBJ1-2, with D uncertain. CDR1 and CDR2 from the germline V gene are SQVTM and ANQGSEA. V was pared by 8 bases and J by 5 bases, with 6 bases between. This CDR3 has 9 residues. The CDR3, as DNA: TGCAGCCCAGATTATGGCTACACCTTC. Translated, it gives CSPDYGYTF. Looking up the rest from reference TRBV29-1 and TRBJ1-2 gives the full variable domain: SAVISQKPSRDICQRGTSLTIQCQVDSQVTMMFWYRQQPGQSLTLIATANQGSEATYESGFVIDKFPISRPNLTFSTLTVSNMSPEDSSIYLCSPDYGYTFGSGTRLTVV.

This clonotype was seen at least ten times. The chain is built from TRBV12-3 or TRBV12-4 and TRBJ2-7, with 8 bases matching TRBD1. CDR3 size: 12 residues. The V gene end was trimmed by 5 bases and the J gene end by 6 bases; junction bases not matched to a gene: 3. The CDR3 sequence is CASSRQGSEQYF. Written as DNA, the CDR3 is TGTGCCAGCAGTCGACAGGGGAGCGAGCAGTACTTC.

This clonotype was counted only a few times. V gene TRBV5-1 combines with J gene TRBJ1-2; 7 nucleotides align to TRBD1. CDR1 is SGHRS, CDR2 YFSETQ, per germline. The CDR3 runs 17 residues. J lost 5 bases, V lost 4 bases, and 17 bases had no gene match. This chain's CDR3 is CASSLLPNTGEGYGYTF. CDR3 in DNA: TGCGCCAGCAGCCTACTCCCAAATACAGGGGAAGGATATGGCTACACCTTC. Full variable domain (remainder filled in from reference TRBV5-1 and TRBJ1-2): KAGVTQTPRYLIKTRGQQVTLSCSPISGHRSVSWYQQTPGQGLQFLFEYFSETQRNKGNFPGRFSGRQFSNSRSEMNVSTLELGDSALYLCASSLLPNTGEGYGYTFGSGTRLTVV.